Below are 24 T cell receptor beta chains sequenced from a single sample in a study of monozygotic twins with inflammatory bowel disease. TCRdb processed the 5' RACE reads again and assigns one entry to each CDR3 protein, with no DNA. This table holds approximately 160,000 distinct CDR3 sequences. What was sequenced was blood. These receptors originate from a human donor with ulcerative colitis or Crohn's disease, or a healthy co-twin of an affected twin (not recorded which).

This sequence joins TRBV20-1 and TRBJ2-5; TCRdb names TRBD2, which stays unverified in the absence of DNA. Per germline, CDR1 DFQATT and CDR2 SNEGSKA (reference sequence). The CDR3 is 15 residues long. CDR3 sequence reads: CSAPPFSGDKETQYF.

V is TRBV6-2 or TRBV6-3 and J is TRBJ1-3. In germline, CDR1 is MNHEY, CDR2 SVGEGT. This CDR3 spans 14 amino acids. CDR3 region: CASRTEYSGNTIYF.

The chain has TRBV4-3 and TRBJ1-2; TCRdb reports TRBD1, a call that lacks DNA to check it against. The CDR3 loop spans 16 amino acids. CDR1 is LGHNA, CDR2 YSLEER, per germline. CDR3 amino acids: CASSHLVQGANYGYTF.

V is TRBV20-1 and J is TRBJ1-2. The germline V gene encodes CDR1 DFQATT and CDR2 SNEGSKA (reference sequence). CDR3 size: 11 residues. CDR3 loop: CSARSGNGYTF.

The CDR3 sequence: CASSLAPGTGNTEAFF. This chain connects TRBV12-3 or TRBV12-4 to TRBJ1-1; lacking DNA, the TRBD1 call made by TCRdb goes unchecked. This CDR3 contains 16 residues.

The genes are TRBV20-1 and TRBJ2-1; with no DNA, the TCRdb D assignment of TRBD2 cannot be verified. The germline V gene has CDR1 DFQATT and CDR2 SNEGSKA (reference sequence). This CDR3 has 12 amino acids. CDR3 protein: CSGSSFYNEQFF.

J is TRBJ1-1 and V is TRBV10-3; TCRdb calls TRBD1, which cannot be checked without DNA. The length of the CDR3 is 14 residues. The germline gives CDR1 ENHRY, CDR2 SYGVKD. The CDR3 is CAITLDRTGTEAFF.

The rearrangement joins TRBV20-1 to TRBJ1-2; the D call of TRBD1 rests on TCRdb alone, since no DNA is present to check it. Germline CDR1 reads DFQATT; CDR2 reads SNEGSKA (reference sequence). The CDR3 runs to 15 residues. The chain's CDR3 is CSADDRGKNNYGYTF.

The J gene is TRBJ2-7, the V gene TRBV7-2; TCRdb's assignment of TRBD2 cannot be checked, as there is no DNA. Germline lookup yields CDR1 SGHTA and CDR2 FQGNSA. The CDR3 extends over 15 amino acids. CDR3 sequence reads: CASSLGGLVGSEQYF.

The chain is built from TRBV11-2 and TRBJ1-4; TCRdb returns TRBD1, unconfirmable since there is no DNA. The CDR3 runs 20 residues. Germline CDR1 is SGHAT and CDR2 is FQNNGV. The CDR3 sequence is CASSLGGLGDHLRNDEKLFF. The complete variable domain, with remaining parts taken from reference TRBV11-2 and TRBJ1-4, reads EAGVAQSPRYKIIEKRQSVAFWCNPISGHATLYWYQQILGQGPKLLIQFQNNGVVDDSQLPKDRFSAERLKGVDSTLKIQPAKLEDSAVYLCASSLGGLGDHLRNDEKLFFGSGTQLSVL.

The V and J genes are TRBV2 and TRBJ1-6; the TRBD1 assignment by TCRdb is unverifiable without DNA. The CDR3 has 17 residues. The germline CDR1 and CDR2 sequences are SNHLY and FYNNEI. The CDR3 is CASSEWQGSSYNSPLHF.

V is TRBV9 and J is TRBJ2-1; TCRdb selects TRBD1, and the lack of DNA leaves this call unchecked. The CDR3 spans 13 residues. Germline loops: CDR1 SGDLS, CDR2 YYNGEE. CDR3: CASRGGFHNEQFF.

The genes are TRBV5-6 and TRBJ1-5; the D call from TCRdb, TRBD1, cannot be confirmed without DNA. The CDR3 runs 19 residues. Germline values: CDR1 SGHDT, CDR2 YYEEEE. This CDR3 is CASSRTRTGGSRCNQPQHF.

The CDR3 loop is CASGKRGNYGYTF. This chain uses TRBV3-1 with TRBJ1-2. Germline values: CDR1 LGHDT, CDR2 YNNKEL (reference sequence). The CDR3 has 13 residues.

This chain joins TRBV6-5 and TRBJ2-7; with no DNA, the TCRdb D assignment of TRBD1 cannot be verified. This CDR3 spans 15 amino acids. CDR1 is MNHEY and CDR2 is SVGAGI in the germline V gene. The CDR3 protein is CASSSPGQGDYEQYF.

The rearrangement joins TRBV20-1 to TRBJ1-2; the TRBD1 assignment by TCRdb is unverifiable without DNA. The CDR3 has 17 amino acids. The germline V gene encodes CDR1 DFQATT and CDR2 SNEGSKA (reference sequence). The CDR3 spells CSARDPGQPFIFDGYTF.

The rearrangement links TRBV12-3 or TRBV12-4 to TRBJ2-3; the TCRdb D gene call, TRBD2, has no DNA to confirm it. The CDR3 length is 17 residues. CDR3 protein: CASSSEREGVAVYTQYF.

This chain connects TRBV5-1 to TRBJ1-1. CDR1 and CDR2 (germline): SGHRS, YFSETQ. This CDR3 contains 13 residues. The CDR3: CASKWMDNTEAFF.

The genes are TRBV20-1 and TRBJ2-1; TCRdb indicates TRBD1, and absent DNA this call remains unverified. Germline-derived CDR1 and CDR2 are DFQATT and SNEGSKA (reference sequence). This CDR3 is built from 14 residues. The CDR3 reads CSARQGSSYNEQFF.

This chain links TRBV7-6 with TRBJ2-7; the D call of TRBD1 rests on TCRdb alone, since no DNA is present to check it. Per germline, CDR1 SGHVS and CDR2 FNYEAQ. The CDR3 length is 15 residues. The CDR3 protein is CASSSGHGRFTEQYF.

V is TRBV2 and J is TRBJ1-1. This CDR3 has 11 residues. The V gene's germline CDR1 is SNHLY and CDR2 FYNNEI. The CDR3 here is CGSGLVTEAFF.

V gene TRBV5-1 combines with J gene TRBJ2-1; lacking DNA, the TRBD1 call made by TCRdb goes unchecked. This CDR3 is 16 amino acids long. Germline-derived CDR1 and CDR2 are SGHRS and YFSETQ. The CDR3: CASSVNRVASYNEQFF. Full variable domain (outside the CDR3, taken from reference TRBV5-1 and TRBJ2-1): KAGVTQTPRYLIKTRGQQVTLSCSPISGHRSVSWYQQTPGQGLQFLFEYFSETQRNKGNFPGRFSGRQFSNSRSEMNVSTLELGDSALYLCASSVNRVASYNEQFFGPGTRLTVL.

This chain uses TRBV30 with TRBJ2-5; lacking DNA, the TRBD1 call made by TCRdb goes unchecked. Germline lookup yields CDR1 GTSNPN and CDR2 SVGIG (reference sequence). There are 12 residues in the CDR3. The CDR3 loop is CAWSAGAETQYF.

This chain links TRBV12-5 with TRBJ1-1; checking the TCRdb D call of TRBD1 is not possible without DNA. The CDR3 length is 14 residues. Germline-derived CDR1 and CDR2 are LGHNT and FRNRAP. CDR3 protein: CASGLGDANTEAFF.